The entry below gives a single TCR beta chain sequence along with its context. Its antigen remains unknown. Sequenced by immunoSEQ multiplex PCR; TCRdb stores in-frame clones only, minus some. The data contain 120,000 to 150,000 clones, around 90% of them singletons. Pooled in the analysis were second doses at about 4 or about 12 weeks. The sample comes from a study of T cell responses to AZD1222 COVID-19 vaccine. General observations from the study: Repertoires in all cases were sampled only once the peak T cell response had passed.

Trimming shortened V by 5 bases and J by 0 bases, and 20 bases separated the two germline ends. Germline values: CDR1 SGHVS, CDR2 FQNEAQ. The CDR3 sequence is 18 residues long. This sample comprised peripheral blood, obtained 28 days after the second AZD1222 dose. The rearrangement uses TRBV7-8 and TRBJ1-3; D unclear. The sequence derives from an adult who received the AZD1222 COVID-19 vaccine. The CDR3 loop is CASSRKSWTASSGNTIYF. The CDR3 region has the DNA TGTGCCAGCAGCCGAAAGTCCTGGACGGCGAGCTCTGGAAACACCATATATTTT.